Ten or more counts support the clone carrying this T cell receptor (beta chain). The germline V gene encodes CDR1 SQVTM and CDR2 ANQGSEA. The ends were cut back, 4 bases at V and 5 bases at J, with 8 bases in the middle. The CDR3 has 11 residues. The data originate from a study of identical twins. MiXCR was run by TCRdb on the 5' RACE reads, yielding one entry per CDR3 protein. The sample consists of roughly 1.6 million distinct CDR3 sequences, 32% of them appearing once. The receptor comes from a newborn girl in good health. Material for sequencing was cord blood. The rearrangement links TRBV29-1 to TRBJ1-2; D ambiguous. For the CDR3, the DNA is TGCAGCGTTGTTGAGGGTTATGGCTACACCTTC. Amino acids: CSVVEGYGYTF.